Shown below are 23 T cell receptor beta chains from a single sample sequenced in a study of early T cells in non-severe SARS-CoV-2 infection. TCRdb reprocessed the 5' RACE reads with MiXCR, giving one entry per CDR3 protein. The sample includes around 49,000 distinct CDR3 sequences, roughly 12% seen only once; the top ten take about a fifth. Sequencing was performed on whole blood. The receptor source for this set is an adult who was a healthcare worker with PCR-confirmed SARS-CoV-2 infection or an uninfected control (not recorded which).

This clonotype has just a few counts. V usage is TRBV29-1 and J usage is TRBJ2-7, with D unresolved. CDR1 SQVTM and CDR2 ANQGSEA come from the germline V gene. The V end was cut by 5 bases, the J end by 3 bases, with 5 bases between. The CDR3 sequence is 10 residues long. The CDR3 nucleotides are TGCAGCGTTCTAAGCTACGAGCAGTACTTC. This gives the protein CSVLSYEQYF.

This clonotype has more than one count but fewer than ten. The V gene is TRBV2, the J gene TRBJ1-1, with TRBD1 matching over 8 bases. The CDR3 is made up of 14 amino acids. J gave up 4 bases and V 6 bases, and 7 bases lay outside the gene matches. Germline V gene lookup returns CDR1 SNHLY and CDR2 FYNNEI. The CDR3 nucleotides are TGTGCCAGCAGCCTCAGGGGGCTGAGCACTGAAGCTTTCTTT. Amino acids: CASSLRGLSTEAFF.

This clonotype is judged medium-sized. V usage is TRBV28 and J usage is TRBJ2-1; the match to TRBD2 covers 12 bases. Per the germline V gene, CDR1 is MDHEN and CDR2 is SYDVKM. This CDR3 is built from 21 residues. V lost 6 bases to trimming and J lost 1 base; unmatched junction nucleotides: 19. The CDR3 DNA reads as TGTGCCAGCAGCGGACCGGGACTAGCGGGTCATTTACCTGATTCCTACAATGAGCAGTTCTTC. Translated: CASSGPGLAGHLPDSYNEQFF. Full variable domain (missing parts from reference TRBV28 and TRBJ2-1): DVKVTQSSRYLVKRTGEKVFLECVQDMDHENMFWYRQDPGLGLRLIYFSYDVKMKEKGDIPEGYSVSREKKERFSLILESASTNQTSMYLCASSGPGLAGHLPDSYNEQFFGPGTRLTVL.

This clonotype was detected ten times or more. The chain carries TRBV7-2 and TRBJ1-1; D is possibly TRBD1 (5 bases). CDR1 SGHTA and CDR2 FQGNSA come from the germline V gene. CDR3 size: 16 residues. The V and J ends lost 4 bases and 1 base respectively, with 16 bases between them. The CDR3: CASSSGLMRGNTEAFF. The DNA for the CDR3 is TGTGCCAGCAGCTCGGGCCTTATGAGGGGGAACACTGAAGCTTTCTTT.

CDR3 nucleotide sequence: TGTGCCAGCAGTTCACAGGACTACGAGCAGTACTTC. It is translated as CASSSQDYEQYF. The chain is built from TRBV6-5 and TRBJ2-7; weak D call: TRBD1 (5 bases). The CDR3 contains 12 residues. Germline values: CDR1 MNHEY, CDR2 SVGAGI. Trimming stripped 4 bases from V and 3 bases from J, with 7 bases between.

This clonotype was detected ten times or more. The chain recombines TRBV5-6 with TRBJ1-5; D not certain. The CDR3 totals 13 residues. The ends were cut back, 4 bases at V and 5 bases at J, with 10 bases in the middle. The germline gives CDR1 SGHDT, CDR2 YYEEEE. The CDR3 sequence: CASSRFGDQPQHF. CDR3 nucleotide sequence: TGTGCCAGCAGCCGGTTTGGAGATCAGCCCCAGCATTTT.

This clonotype came up a few times. V gene TRBV20-1 combines with J gene TRBJ2-7; D not resolved. V lost 2 bases and J lost 4, with 9 bases in between. The CDR3 runs 12 residues. Per the germline V gene, CDR1 is DFQATT and CDR2 is SNEGSKA (reference sequence). The DNA for the CDR3 is TGCAGTGCTAGAAACCCAAATTACGAGCAGTACTTC. It is translated as CSARNPNYEQYF.

This clonotype was counted at least ten times. DNA for the CDR3: TGTGCCAGCAGCTCCAAGCTAGCGGGAGGGGAAAAGACCCAGTACTTC. Protein: CASSSKLAGGEKTQYF. The chain has TRBV7-2 and TRBJ2-5, with TRBD2 matching 12 bases. V gave up 4 bases and J gave up 6 bases; unmatched junction bases: 9. This CDR3 contains 16 residues. CDR1 SGHTA and CDR2 FQGNSA come from the germline V gene.

This clonotype was seen many times. The V call is TRBV29-1, the J call TRBJ2-3, with TRBD2 matching 7 bases. There are 14 residues in the CDR3. After removal of 5 bases from V and 1 base from J, the junction contained 6 bases not matched to a gene. From germline, CDR1 is SQVTM and CDR2 ANQGSEA. The DNA of the CDR3 is TGCAGCGTTCGGACTAGGGTTGGCACAGATACGCAGTATTTT. It is translated as CSVRTRVGTDTQYF.

The table lists this clonotype with many counts. The V and J genes are TRBV11-2 and TRBJ1-3, with a tentative D call TRBD1 (5 bases). Germline V CDR1 and CDR2: SGHAT, FQNNGV. Trimming shortened V by 2 bases and J by 0 bases, and 8 bases separated the two germline ends. The CDR3 consists of 15 residues. Here the CDR3 DNA reads TGTGCCAGCAGCTTATCCCAGGGCTCTGGAAACACCATATATTTT. Translating it yields CASSLSQGSGNTIYF.

The table lists this clonotype with many counts. The V gene is TRBV28, the J gene TRBJ1-2, with 8 bases lining up with TRBD1. The CDR3 spans 15 residues. Germline CDR1 and CDR2: MDHEN and SYDVKM. J was trimmed by 5 bases and V by 4 bases; bases with no gene match: 9. CDR3 DNA sequence: TGTGCCAGCAGTTCCCAACAGGGGGAGTGGTATGGCTACACCTTC. Its translation: CASSSQQGEWYGYTF.

This clonotype was seen a few times. V gene TRBV6-5 combines with J gene TRBJ2-3; D remains unclear. The CDR3 consists of 13 residues. Trimming left V 2 bases short and J 2 bases short, with 5 bases between. Germline lookup yields CDR1 MNHEY and CDR2 SVGAGI. The CDR3 nucleotides are TGTGCCAGCAGTTACGGTACCACAGATACGCAGTATTTT. Translated, it gives CASSYGTTDTQYF.

The table lists this clonotype with a count of one. The chain joins TRBV7-2 to TRBJ2-2; a weak D match, TRBD2 (5 bases). V dropped 2 bases and J dropped 1 base, with 5 bases sitting between them. This CDR3 is 14 amino acids long. CDR1 and CDR2 from the germline V gene are SGHTA and FQGNSA. CDR3 sequence reads: CASSLSGNTGELFF. Here the CDR3 DNA reads TGTGCCAGCAGCTTAAGCGGGAACACCGGGGAGCTGTTTTTT. Full variable domain (rest looked up from reference TRBV7-2 and TRBJ2-2): GAGVSQSPSNKVTEKGKDVELRCDPISGHTALYWYRQSLGQGLEFLIYFQGNSAPDKSGLPSDRFSAERTGGSVSTLTIQRTQQEDSAVYLCASSLSGNTGELFFGEGSRLTVL.

This clonotype was seen more than once but under ten times. This rearrangement joins TRBV2 to TRBJ2-7, with TRBD1 matching 9 bases. This CDR3 is 13 amino acids long. The germline V gene encodes CDR1 SNHLY and CDR2 FYNNEI. V shed 10 bases and J 5 bases; nucleotides not matched to a gene: 9. The CDR3 reads CATRDRVPDEQYF. In DNA form, the CDR3 reads TGTGCCACCCGGGACAGGGTGCCAGACGAGCAGTACTTC.

This clonotype was seen many times. The chain carries TRBV29-1 and TRBJ2-4; 15 bases fit TRBD2. From germline, CDR1 is SQVTM and CDR2 ANQGSEA. The trim removed 4 bases at V and 6 bases at J, leaving 4 bases unmatched. The CDR3 is 15 amino acids. The CDR3 loop is CSVGPGLAGGNIQYF. The CDR3 coding sequence is TGCAGCGTTGGGCCGGGACTAGCGGGAGGAAACATTCAGTACTTC.

This clonotype came up a few times. The chain employs TRBV3-1 and TRBJ1-5; unclear D gene. This CDR3 region has 13 residues. Germline CDR1 is LGHDT and CDR2 is YNNKEL (reference sequence). With 3 bases removed from V and 5 bases from J, the gap between germline ends came to 8 bases. The CDR3 sequence is CASSQSVDQPQHF. CDR3 sequence (DNA): TGTGCCAGCAGCCAGTCGGTCGATCAGCCCCAGCATTTT.

V and J are TRBV6-2 or TRBV6-3 and TRBJ2-7; 9 bases agree with TRBD1. The CDR3 is 16 residues long. Losses at the gene ends were 4 bases for V and 2 bases for J; bases not matched to a gene: 9. Germline V lookup: CDR1 MNHEY, CDR2 SVGEGT. DNA for the CDR3: TGTGCCAGCAGTTCTCTCTCCGGGACAGGGACCTACGAGCAGTACTTC. Its protein is CASSSLSGTGTYEQYF.

This clonotype was seen many times. The chain couples TRBV5-1 to TRBJ1-1; D unresolved. The length of the CDR3 is 14 residues. Germline lookup yields CDR1 SGHRS and CDR2 YFSETQ. Trimming shortened V by 2 bases and J by 5 bases, and 13 bases separated the two germline ends. The DNA for the CDR3 is TGCGCCAGCAGCTTACGAGGCTTCGGGACTGAAGCTTTCTTT. Translating it yields CASSLRGFGTEAFF.

This clonotype was seen repeatedly, ten times or more. The chain combines TRBV28 with TRBJ2-5; D perhaps matches TRBD1 (6 bases). The V and J ends lost 6 bases and 2 bases respectively, with 13 bases between them. The CDR3 has 14 amino acids. Germline CDR1 and CDR2: MDHEN and SYDVKM. The CDR3 region has the DNA TGTGCCAGCAGCCCACAGGGTTTTCAAGAGACCCAGTACTTC. Translated, it gives CASSPQGFQETQYF.

This chain joins TRBV15 and TRBJ2-5; 7 bases map to TRBD2. The germline gives CDR1 LNHNV, CDR2 YYDKDF (reference sequence). The CDR3 length is 14 residues. The V segment lost 3 bases and the J segment 4 bases; nucleotides outside the gene matches: 5. The CDR3 DNA follows: TGTGCCACCAGCAGGGGACCGGGGGGAGAGACCCAGTACTTC. Translating it yields CATSRGPGGETQYF.

The chain employs TRBV2 and TRBJ1-5; 10 positions match TRBD1. Trimming took 5 bases from V and 6 from J; bases not matched to a gene: 10. Germline values: CDR1 SNHLY, CDR2 FYNNEI. This CDR3 comprises 16 residues. CDR3 sequence: CASSQTGTGDSQPQHF. In DNA, the CDR3 is TGTGCCAGCAGTCAGACCGGGACAGGGGATAGTCAGCCCCAGCATTTT.

This clonotype was observed many times. The chain has TRBV2 and TRBJ1-2, with 8 bases that match TRBD1. The CDR3 is made up of 14 amino acids. V lost 3 bases and J lost 7; bases outside the gene matches: 7. CDR1 SNHLY and CDR2 FYNNEI come from the germline V gene. This CDR3 reads CASSDGRGRGGYTF. In nucleotides, the CDR3 is TGTGCCAGCAGTGATGGCAGGGGGCGCGGTGGCTACACCTTC. The full variable domain, with the rest looked up from reference TRBV2 and TRBJ1-2, is EPEVTQTPSHQVTQMGQEVILRCVPISNHLYFYWYRQILGQKVEFLVSFYNNEISEKSEIFDDQFSVERPDGSNFTLKIRSTKLEDSAMYFCASSDGRGRGGYTFGSGTRLTVV.

This clonotype has at least ten counts. This chain links TRBV12-3 or TRBV12-4 with TRBJ1-2, with a weak D call TRBD1 (5 bases). The CDR3 length is 13 residues. V lost 8 bases and J lost 6, with 16 bases in between. The CDR3 loop reads CASFLTGGDGYTF. CDR3 bases: TGTGCCAGCTTTCTCACCGGGGGAGATGGCTACACCTTC.